The 27 T cell receptor beta chains listed next were all sequenced from one sample in a study of post-analysis software for immune sequencing data. Included in the TCR beta cDNA libraries were unique molecular identifiers. MiXCR was run by TCRdb on the PCR reads, yielding one entry per CDR3 protein. The profile shows 350,000 to 450,000 distinct CDR3 sequences, about a third of them singletons. General study points: Controls had lower frequencies than patients of about 5 TRBV segments, which included TRBV5-6, TRBV5-1 and TRBV20-1.

For these receptors, no antigen is known. Sequencing input: blood. The receptor source for this set is a girl aged 5-17 years with multiple sclerosis.

The V gene is TRBV12-3 or TRBV12-4, the J gene TRBJ2-7, with D perhaps being TRBD1 or TRBD2 (5 bases each). The CDR3 has 15 amino acids. V shed 5 bases and J shed 3 bases, with 17 bases lying between them. The CDR3 DNA sequence: TGTGCCAGCAGTCCCCCGGACACTGGAGGCTACGAGCAGTACTTC. Translation gives CASSPPDTGGYEQYF.

This sequence joins TRBV4-1 and TRBJ2-7; 9 bases agree with TRBD1. The CDR3 extends over 16 amino acids. Germline V lookup: CDR1 MGHRA, CDR2 YSYEKL. The J segment lost 3 bases and the V segment lost 5 bases, leaving 11 bases of the junction unmatched. CDR3 in amino acids: CASSSIEGQGIYEQYF. The CDR3 nucleotides read TGCGCCAGCAGCTCCATCGAGGGACAGGGAATCTACGAGCAGTACTTC.

The rearrangement joins TRBV3-1 to TRBJ2-5; a possible D gene is TRBD2 (6 bases). This CDR3 spans 16 amino acids. Germline loops: CDR1 LGHDT, CDR2 YNNKEL (reference sequence). V was cut by 4 bases and J by 5 bases, with 20 bases left in between. CDR3 DNA: TGTGCCAGCAGCCCAAATCCCCGGACTAAAAGCGAGACCCAGTACTTC. Translation: CASSPNPRTKSETQYF.

The V call is TRBV15, the J call TRBJ2-7; TRBD1 is a possible D gene (6 bases). Germline-derived CDR1 and CDR2 are LNHNV and YYDKDF (reference sequence). V lost 0 bases, J lost 3 bases, and 12 bases lay in between. The length of the CDR3 is 15 residues. In DNA form, the CDR3 reads TGTGCCACCAGCAGAGATAGTGGCAGGGGCTACGAGCAGTACTTC. Its translation: CATSRDSGRGYEQYF. Filled out from reference TRBV15 and TRBJ2-7, the complete variable domain reads DAMVIQNPRYQVTQFGKPVTLSCSQTLNHNVMYWYQQKSSQAPKLLFHYYDKDFNNEADTPDNFQSRRPNTSFCFLDIRSPGLGDTAMYLCATSRDSGRGYEQYFGPGTRLTVT.

In this sample, this clonotype turned up a few times. The chain links TRBV5-1 to TRBJ2-5; the D call may be TRBD1 or TRBD2 (6 bases each). Per the germline V gene, CDR1 is SGHRS and CDR2 is YFSETQ. V was clipped by 0 bases and J by 0 bases, with 9 bases between them. CDR3 length: 15 residues. The CDR3 DNA sequence: TGCGCCAGCAGCTTGGCGGGGGCCTACCAAGAGACCCAGTACTTC. It yields the protein CASSLAGAYQETQYF.

Points on this clonotype: Sequence at one end of the junction differs from germline and may be a read error. The gene calls are TRBV29-1 and TRBJ2-4, with 7 bases aligning to TRBD2. The CDR3 sequence is 12 residues long. Per the germline V gene, CDR1 is SQVTM and CDR2 is ANQGSEA. The CDR3 is CSGERLADVQYF. The CDR3 nucleotides read TGCAGCGGTGAACGGCTAGCGGACGTTCAGTACTTC.

This clonotype was detected ten times or more. The gene calls are TRBV7-3 and TRBJ2-1; D is perhaps TRBD2 (6 bases). The CDR3 totals 14 residues. Germline CDR1 is SGHTA and CDR2 is FQGTGA. Trimming removed 3 bases from V and 8 bases from J, with 14 bases in between. The DNA of the CDR3 is TGTGCCAGCAGCTTCGAAGGGAGGTCCGATGAGCAGTTCTTC. Its translation: CASSFEGRSDEQFF.

The genes are TRBV12-3 or TRBV12-4 and TRBJ2-2; D is ambiguous. This CDR3 spans 13 amino acids. The V gene lost 1 base and the J gene lost 7 bases, with 7 bases spanning the gap. CDR3 coding DNA: TGTGCCAGCAGTTTAGGAACTGTCGGGGAGCTGTTTTTT. Its translation is CASSLGTVGELFF.

The J gene is TRBJ1-5, the V gene TRBV30, with D tentatively TRBD1 (5 bases). CDR1 is GTSNPN, CDR2 SVGIG, per germline (reference sequence). CDR3 size: 14 residues. Trimming removed 0 bases from V and 7 bases from J, with 13 bases in between. The CDR3 reads CAWSVPHGDQPQHF. CDR3 DNA sequence: TGTGCCTGGAGTGTACCCCATGGGGACCAGCCCCAGCATTTT. The full variable domain, its missing parts supplied by reference TRBV30 and TRBJ1-5, is SQTIHQWPATLVQPVGSPLSLECTVEGTSNPNLYWYRQAAGRGLQLLFYSVGIGQISSEVPQNLSASRPQDRQFILSSKKLLLSDSGFYLCAWSVPHGDQPQHFGDGTRLSIL.

Only a few counts were recorded for this clonotype. The chain links TRBV5-1 to TRBJ1-5; 7 nucleotides line up with TRBD1. J gave up 3 bases and V 5 bases, and 5 bases lay outside the gene matches. The germline V gene encodes CDR1 SGHRS and CDR2 YFSETQ. CDR3 length equals 14 residues. CDR3 in DNA: TGCGCCAGCAGTCCGACAGGGCACAATCAGCCCCAGCATTTT. Residues: CASSPTGHNQPQHF.

Concerning this clonotype: A read error is possible here, since a much larger clone lies one base away. The chain links TRBV7-3 to TRBJ2-1; D call uncertain. The CDR3 covers 12 residues. Per the germline V gene, CDR1 is SGHTA and CDR2 is FQGTGA. V lost 2 bases and J lost 12, with 11 bases in between. The CDR3 sequence is CASSLGSSGQFF. The CDR3 region has the DNA TGTGCCAGCAGCTTAGGGTCAAGTGGGCAGTTCTTC. The full variable domain, rest sourced from reference TRBV7-3 and TRBJ2-1, is GAGVSQTPSNKVTEKGKYVELRCDPISGHTALYWYRQSLGQGPEFLIYFQGTGAADDSGLPNDRFFAVRPEGSVSTLKIQRTERGDSAVYLCASSLGSSGQFFGPGTRLTVL.

This chain joins TRBV12-3 or TRBV12-4 and TRBJ2-1, with TRBD2 matching over 12 bases. Trimming removed 5 bases from V and 7 bases from J; junction bases left unmatched: 15. There are 18 residues in the CDR3. DNA for the CDR3: TGTGCCAGCAGTCCCGACCCCTCACCTAGCGGGGGGGCGAATGAGCAGTTCTTC. Its translation: CASSPDPSPSGGANEQFF.

The chain combines TRBV12-3 or TRBV12-4 with TRBJ2-4; no definite D call. The CDR3 is 14 residues long. Trimming shortened V by 3 bases and J by 0 bases, and 6 bases separated the two germline ends. CDR3 DNA sequence: TGTGCCAGCAGTTTCCCCCGAGCCAAAAACATTCAGTACTTC. It is translated as CASSFPRAKNIQYF.

This clonotype was observed a few times. The chain links TRBV29-1 to TRBJ1-2; D gene ambiguous. Trimming took off 3 bases at V and 4 bases at J, with 12 bases between the two ends. Germline V gives CDR1 SQVTM, CDR2 ANQGSEA. The CDR3 extends over 13 amino acids. DNA for the CDR3: TGCAGCGTTGATGTGGCAACTGGCTATGGCTACACCTTC. This sequence encodes CSVDVATGYGYTF.

V is TRBV7-2 and J is TRBJ1-1; D ambiguous. The CDR3 runs 14 residues. Trimming cost V 5 bases and J 7 bases, with 17 bases left between them. CDR1 and CDR2 from the germline V gene are SGHTA and FQGNSA. CDR3 protein: CASSPVVELGEAFF. The CDR3 coding sequence is TGTGCCAGCAGCCCCGTCGTGGAACTAGGTGAAGCTTTCTTT. The complete variable domain, with remaining parts taken from reference TRBV7-2 and TRBJ1-1, reads GAGVSQSPSNKVTEKGKDVELRCDPISGHTALYWYRQSLGQGLEFLIYFQGNSAPDKSGLPSDRFSAERTGGSVSTLTIQRTQQEDSAVYLCASSPVVELGEAFFGQGTRLTVV.

The chain has TRBV6-6 and TRBJ1-1; D is perhaps TRBD1 (6 bases). From germline, CDR1 is MNHNY and CDR2 SVGAGI (reference sequence). The CDR3 contains 13 residues. Trimming shortened V by 7 bases and J by 4 bases, and 13 bases separated the two germline ends. The CDR3 sequence: CASMATRGTEAFF. The CDR3 DNA sequence: TGTGCCAGCATGGCGACCAGGGGCACTGAAGCTTTCTTT.

The rearrangement joins TRBV4-2 to TRBJ2-1; D unclear. The CDR3 length is 18 residues. Germline CDR1 LGHNA, CDR2 YNFKEQ. The V gene lost 4 bases and the J gene lost 0 bases, with 19 bases spanning the gap. The CDR3 sequence: CASSLHPTSTSSYNEQFF. The CDR3 coding sequence is TGTGCCAGCAGCCTACACCCGACTTCGACGAGCTCCTACAATGAGCAGTTCTTC.

This clonotype was counted between two and nine times. This chain connects TRBV5-1 to TRBJ1-2; 7 positions match TRBD1. The CDR3 contains 14 residues. The germline CDR1 and CDR2 sequences are SGHRS and YFSETQ. The V and J ends lost 0 bases and 4 bases, in that order; junction bases with no gene match: 3. The CDR3: CASSLDAGGYGYTF. The DNA for the CDR3 is TGCGCCAGCAGCTTGGACGCAGGGGGCTATGGCTACACCTTC.

The chain joins TRBV18 to TRBJ2-5, with 8 positions matching TRBD1. J lost 5 bases, V lost 6 bases, and 5 bases had no gene match. Germline-derived CDR1 and CDR2 are KGHSH and LQKENI. This CDR3 is 13 amino acids long. CDR3 in DNA: TGTGCCAGCTCCCCGACAGGGGTGGAGACCCAGTACTTC. It is translated as CASSPTGVETQYF.

This chain joins TRBV24-1 and TRBJ2-7; 7 bases agree with TRBD2. The end of the DNA aligns better with TRBJ2-5, so the J call may be wrong. Germline CDR1 reads KGHDR; CDR2 reads SFDVKD. The length of the CDR3 is 14 residues. The CDR3 reads CATSAGGGRETQYF. For the CDR3, the DNA is TGTGCCACCAGTGCCGGCGGGGGACGAGAGACCCAGTACTTC.

The CDR3: CASTVVRTDYSNQPQHF. Here the CDR3 DNA reads TGTGCCAGCACCGTTGTGAGGACAGACTATAGCAATCAGCCCCAGCATTTT. This chain links TRBV12-3 or TRBV12-4 with TRBJ1-5; a possible D gene is TRBD1 (6 bases). V lost 7 bases and J 0 bases, leaving 19 bases between the germline ends. The CDR3 is 17 residues long.

This clonotype has more than one count but fewer than ten. The chain joins TRBV7-2 to TRBJ2-7; a possible D gene is TRBD1 (6 bases). V lost 2 bases and J 4 bases, leaving 9 bases between the germline ends. The CDR3 is 13 amino acids. CDR1 SGHTA and CDR2 FQGNSA come from the germline V gene. In DNA, the CDR3 is TGTGCCAGCAGCTTATCGGACAGATACGAGCAGTACTTC. Translation: CASSLSDRYEQYF.

The chain combines TRBV6-2 or TRBV6-3 with TRBJ1-5; D is unresolved. This CDR3 comprises 11 residues. Trimming removed 5 bases from V and 6 bases from J, with 5 bases in between. Germline loops: CDR1 MNHEY, CDR2 SVGEGT. CDR3 DNA: TGTGCCAGCAGTGACGGTCAGCCCCAGCATTTT. Translation gives CASSDGQPQHF.

The chain recombines TRBV5-1 with TRBJ2-3, with D perhaps TRBD2 (5 bases). Germline V gene sequence: CDR1 SGHRS, CDR2 YFSETQ. The CDR3 extends over 14 amino acids. Trimming stripped 1 base from V and 9 bases from J, with 15 bases between. The DNA of the CDR3 is TGCGCCAGCAGCTTGCCCCCGAGGTCGGGGACGCAGTATTTT. It is translated as CASSLPPRSGTQYF.

This clonotype has more than one count but fewer than ten. The gene calls are TRBV12-3 or TRBV12-4 and TRBJ1-1, with D perhaps TRBD1 (5 bases). This CDR3 region has 13 residues. The ends were cut back, 0 bases at V and 7 bases at J, with 9 bases in the middle. The DNA for the CDR3 is TGTGCCAGCAGTTTAGCCGGGGGAGTTGAAGCTTTCTTT. Translating it yields CASSLAGGVEAFF.

This clonotype was picked up a small number of times. The V call is TRBV20-1, the J call TRBJ2-1; no clear D. Germline V gene data show CDR1 as DFQATT and CDR2 as SNEGSKA (reference sequence). The CDR3 has 11 amino acids. V lost 1 base and J lost 3, with 1 base in between. For the CDR3, the DNA is TGCAGTGCTAGAGTCTACAATGAGCAGTTCTTC. Translating gives CSARVYNEQFF.

This clonotype was seen a few times. J is TRBJ2-3 and V is TRBV6-1, with TRBD1 identical over 8 bases. The CDR3 has 13 residues. The ends lost 8 bases at V and 2 bases at J; junction bases unmatched: 3. In germline, CDR1 is MNHNS, CDR2 SASEGT. The CDR3 region has the DNA TGTGCCAGCGGGGGACAGGACACAGATACGCAGTATTTT. This codes for CASGGQDTDTQYF.